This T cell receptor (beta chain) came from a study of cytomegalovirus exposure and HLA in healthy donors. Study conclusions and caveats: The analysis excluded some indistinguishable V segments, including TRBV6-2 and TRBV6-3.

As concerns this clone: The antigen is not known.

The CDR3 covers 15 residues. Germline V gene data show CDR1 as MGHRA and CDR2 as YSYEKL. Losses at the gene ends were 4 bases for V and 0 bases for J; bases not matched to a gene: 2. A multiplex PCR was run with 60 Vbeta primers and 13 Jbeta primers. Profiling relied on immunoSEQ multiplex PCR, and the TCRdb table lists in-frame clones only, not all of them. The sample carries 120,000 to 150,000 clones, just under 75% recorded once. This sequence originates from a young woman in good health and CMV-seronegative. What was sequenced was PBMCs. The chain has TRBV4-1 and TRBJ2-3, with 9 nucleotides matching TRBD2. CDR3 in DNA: TGCGCCAGCAGCCGAGCGGGGGGAAGCACAGATACGCAGTATTTT. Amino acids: CASSRAGGSTDTQYF.